Presented here are 11 T cell receptor beta chains from one specimen sequenced in a study of CD8 T cells in Susac syndrome. Reverse transcription of about 0.45 to 1 ug RNA was performed with random hexamers. MiXCR was run by TCRdb on the immunoSEQ multiplex PCR reads, yielding one entry per CDR3 protein. The table has 150,000 to 200,000 distinct CDR3 sequences, roughly 95% seen once; the top ten hold around 0.085%. Sequences were obtained from CD4+ T cells from PBMCs. All receptors derive from a human donor with multiple sclerosis.

V is TRBV24-1 and J is TRBJ2-3; D is ambiguous. V was pared by 3 bases and J by 0 bases, with 18 bases between. CDR1 is KGHDR, CDR2 SFDVKD, per germline. This CDR3 is built from 18 residues. The CDR3 sequence: CATSDLDFWVRSTDTQYF. As DNA, the CDR3 is TGTGCCACCAGTGATCTTGACTTCTGGGTTAGAAGCACAGATACGCAGTATTTT.

The chain employs TRBV24-1 and TRBJ1-5, with TRBD1 matching over 7 bases. The germline CDR1 and CDR2 sequences are KGHDR and SFDVKD. The CDR3 consists of 17 residues. The ends lost 5 bases at V and 0 bases at J; junction bases unmatched: 9. In nucleotides, the CDR3 is TGTGCCACCAGTGGAGGGACAGCAAAATTTAGCAATCAGCCCCAGCATTTT. This encodes CATSGGTAKFSNQPQHF.

J is TRBJ1-1 and V is TRBV27; no clear D. The CDR3 is made up of 13 amino acids. The germline CDR1 and CDR2 sequences are MNHEY and SMNVEV (reference sequence). Trimming took 2 bases from V and 5 from J, leaving 9 bases between them. The CDR3, as DNA: TGTGCCAGCAGTTTAGCCATCATGACTGAAGCTTTCTTT. As protein: CASSLAIMTEAFF.

This chain uses TRBV29-1 with TRBJ2-7; tentatively, D is TRBD2 (6 bases). V was shortened by 6 bases and J by 2 bases, with 11 bases between the two germline ends. This CDR3 has 12 residues. Germline lookup yields CDR1 SQVTM and CDR2 ANQGSEA. The CDR3 is CSVAGPAYEQYF. The CDR3 DNA reads TGCAGCGTGGCGGGACCTGCCTACGAGCAGTACTTC.

The CDR3: CSARETSGGLPYNEQFF. CDR3 in DNA: TGCAGTGCTAGAGAGACTAGCGGGGGCCTACCTTACAATGAGCAGTTCTTC. The chain has TRBV20-1 and TRBJ2-1; the match to TRBD2 covers 12 bases. V dropped 0 bases and J dropped 4; count of bases not matched to a gene: 7. CDR1 and CDR2 (germline): DFQATT, SNEGSKA (reference sequence). This CDR3 contains 17 residues.

The rearrangement joins TRBV12-3 or TRBV12-4 to TRBJ2-2; D remains unclear. The V and J ends lost 5 bases and 5 bases respectively, with 15 bases between them. There are 15 residues in the CDR3. CDR3 DNA: TGTGCCAGCAGTCCCAATGACATGACGACCGGGGAGCTGTTTTTT. Protein sequence: CASSPNDMTTGELFF.

The chain couples TRBV27 to TRBJ2-1; 10 bases line up with TRBD1. This CDR3 has 16 residues. The V gene end was trimmed by 8 bases and the J gene end by 4 bases; junction bases not matched to a gene: 11. CDR1 is MNHEY and CDR2 is SMNVEV in the germline V gene (reference sequence). As DNA, the CDR3 is TGTGCCAGCTCCACCCCAAGGGACAGGGGATACAATGAGCAGTTCTTC. Encoded protein: CASSTPRDRGYNEQFF.

The J gene is TRBJ1-2, the V gene TRBV28; D ambiguous. V dropped 4 bases and J dropped 4 bases, with 13 bases sitting between them. The CDR3 is 14 residues long. CDR1 MDHEN and CDR2 SYDVKM come from the germline V gene. CDR3 sequence: CASSSLPTGYGYTF. CDR3 DNA sequence: TGTGCCAGCAGTTCCCTCCCGACCGGCTATGGCTACACCTTC.

V gene TRBV24-1 combines with J gene TRBJ2-3; D is undetermined. The CDR3 consists of 14 residues. Trimming took off 4 bases at V and 5 bases at J, with 12 bases between the two ends. CDR1 and CDR2 from the germline V gene are KGHDR and SFDVKD. CDR3 protein: CATSDPSMGDTQYF. CDR3 sequence (DNA): TGTGCCACCAGTGACCCGTCTATGGGAGATACGCAGTATTTT.

The chain employs TRBV20-1 and TRBJ2-3, with D possibly TRBD2 on 5 matching bases. The CDR3 is 14 residues long. Germline V gene data show CDR1 as DFQATT and CDR2 as SNEGSKA (reference sequence). V was shortened by 5 bases and J by 1 base, with 13 bases between the two germline ends. The CDR3 DNA reads as TGCAGTGCTCCAGAGATGAGGGGCACAGATACGCAGTATTTT. Translated: CSAPEMRGTDTQYF.

The CDR3 coding sequence is TGTGCCAGCAGCCTTAAGCGGGGGTTGAATCAGCCCCAGCATTTT. Translating it yields CASSLKRGLNQPQHF. The rearrangement uses TRBV27 and TRBJ1-5; tentatively, D is TRBD1 (5 bases). Trimming took off 6 bases at V and 4 bases at J, with 16 bases between the two ends. The CDR3 is made up of 15 amino acids. The germline gives CDR1 MNHEY, CDR2 SMNVEV (reference sequence).